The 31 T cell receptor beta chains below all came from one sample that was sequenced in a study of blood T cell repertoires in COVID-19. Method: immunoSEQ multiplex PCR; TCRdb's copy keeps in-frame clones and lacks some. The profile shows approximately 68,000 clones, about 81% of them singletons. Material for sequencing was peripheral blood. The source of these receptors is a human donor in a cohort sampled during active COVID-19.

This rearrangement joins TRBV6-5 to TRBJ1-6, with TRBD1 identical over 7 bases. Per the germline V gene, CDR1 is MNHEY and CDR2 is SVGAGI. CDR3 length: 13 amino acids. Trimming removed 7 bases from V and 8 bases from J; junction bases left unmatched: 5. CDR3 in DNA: TGTGCCAGCATGAGGCAGGGGGATTCACCCCTCCACTTT. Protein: CASMRQGDSPLHF.

For the CDR3, the DNA is TGTGCCAGCAGCTCGCGGACAAACTGGGACGAGCAGTACTTC. It yields the protein CASSSRTNWDEQYF. V usage is TRBV7-9 and J usage is TRBJ2-7; the D gene is possibly TRBD1 (5 bases). Trimming removed 4 bases at V and 5 bases at J, with 15 bases between. Germline loops: CDR1 SEHNR, CDR2 FQNEAQ (reference sequence). This CDR3 region has 14 residues.

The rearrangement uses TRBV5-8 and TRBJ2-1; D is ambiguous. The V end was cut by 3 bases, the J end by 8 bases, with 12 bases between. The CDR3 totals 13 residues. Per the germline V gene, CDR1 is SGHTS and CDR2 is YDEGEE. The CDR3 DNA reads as TGTGCCAGCAGCTCGAACCTGGCGGATGAGCAGTTCTTC. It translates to CASSSNLADEQFF.

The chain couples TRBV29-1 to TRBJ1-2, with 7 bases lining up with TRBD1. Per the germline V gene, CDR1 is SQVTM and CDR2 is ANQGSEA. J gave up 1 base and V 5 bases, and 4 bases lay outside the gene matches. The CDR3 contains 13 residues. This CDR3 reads CSVRQGFNYGYTF. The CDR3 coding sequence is TGCAGCGTTCGACAGGGTTTTAACTATGGCTACACCTTC. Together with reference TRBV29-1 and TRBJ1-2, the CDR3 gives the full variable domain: SAVISQKPSRDICQRGTSLTIQCQVDSQVTMMFWYRQQPGQSLTLIATANQGSEATYESGFVIDKFPISRPNLTFSTLTVSNMSPEDSSIYLCSVRQGFNYGYTFGSGTRLTVV.

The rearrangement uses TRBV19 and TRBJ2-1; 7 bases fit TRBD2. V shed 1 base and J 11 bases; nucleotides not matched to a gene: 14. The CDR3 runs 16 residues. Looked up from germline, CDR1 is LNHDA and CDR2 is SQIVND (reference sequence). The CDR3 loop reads CASSIGFGTKLLKQFF. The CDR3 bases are TGTGCCAGTAGTATAGGCTTCGGGACTAAATTACTAAAGCAGTTCTTC.

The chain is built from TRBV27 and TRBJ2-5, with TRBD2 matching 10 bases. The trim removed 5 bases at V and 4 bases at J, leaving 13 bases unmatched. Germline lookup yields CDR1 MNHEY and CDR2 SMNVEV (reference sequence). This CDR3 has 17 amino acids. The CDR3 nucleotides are TGTGCCAGCAGTCCCGTACTCCTAGCGGGAGAGGGAGAGACCCAGTACTTC. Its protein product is CASSPVLLAGEGETQYF.

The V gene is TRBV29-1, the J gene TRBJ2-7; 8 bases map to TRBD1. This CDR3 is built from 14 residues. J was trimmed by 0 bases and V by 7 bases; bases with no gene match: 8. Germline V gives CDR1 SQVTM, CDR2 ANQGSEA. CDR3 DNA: TGCAGCGGGCTAGATACAGGGGGCTCCTACGAGCAGTACTTC. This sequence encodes CSGLDTGGSYEQYF.

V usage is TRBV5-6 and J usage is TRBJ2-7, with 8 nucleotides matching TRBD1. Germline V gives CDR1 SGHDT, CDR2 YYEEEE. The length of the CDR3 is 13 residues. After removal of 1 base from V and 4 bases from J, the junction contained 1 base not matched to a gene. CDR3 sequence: CASSLQGAYEQYF. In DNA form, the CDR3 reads TGTGCCAGCAGCTTGCAGGGGGCATACGAGCAGTACTTC.

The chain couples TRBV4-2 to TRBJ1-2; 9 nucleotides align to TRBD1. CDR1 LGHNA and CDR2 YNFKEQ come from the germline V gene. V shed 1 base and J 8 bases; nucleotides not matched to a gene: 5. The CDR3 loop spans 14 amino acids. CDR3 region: CASSQGTGELGYTF. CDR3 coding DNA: TGTGCCAGCAGCCAAGGGACAGGGGAACTCGGCTACACCTTC.

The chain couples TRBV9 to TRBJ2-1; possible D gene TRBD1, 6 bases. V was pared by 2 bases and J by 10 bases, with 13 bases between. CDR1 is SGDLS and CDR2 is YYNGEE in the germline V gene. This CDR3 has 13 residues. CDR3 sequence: CASSVESRGEQFF. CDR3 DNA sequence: TGTGCCAGCAGCGTTGAAAGCAGGGGAGAGCAGTTCTTC.

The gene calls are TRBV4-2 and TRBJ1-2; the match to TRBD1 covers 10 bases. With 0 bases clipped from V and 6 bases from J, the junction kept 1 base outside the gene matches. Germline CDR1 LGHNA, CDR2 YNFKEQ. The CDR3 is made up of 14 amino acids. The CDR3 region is CASSQDGTGDGYTF. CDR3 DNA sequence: TGTGCCAGCAGCCAAGATGGGACAGGGGATGGCTACACCTTC.

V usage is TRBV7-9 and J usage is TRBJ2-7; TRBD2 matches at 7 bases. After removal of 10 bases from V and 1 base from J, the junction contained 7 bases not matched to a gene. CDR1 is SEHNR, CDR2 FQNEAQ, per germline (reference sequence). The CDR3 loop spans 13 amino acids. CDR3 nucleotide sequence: TGTGCCATTTCTGGCGGGAGTTCCTACGAGCAGTACTTC. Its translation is CAISGGSSYEQYF.

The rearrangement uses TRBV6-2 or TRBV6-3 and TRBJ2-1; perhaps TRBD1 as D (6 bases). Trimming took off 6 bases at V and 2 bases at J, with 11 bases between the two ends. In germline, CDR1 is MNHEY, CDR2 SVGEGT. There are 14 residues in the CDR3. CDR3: CASSVGQTYNEQFF. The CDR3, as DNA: TGTGCCAGCAGCGTCGGACAGACCTACAATGAGCAGTTCTTC.

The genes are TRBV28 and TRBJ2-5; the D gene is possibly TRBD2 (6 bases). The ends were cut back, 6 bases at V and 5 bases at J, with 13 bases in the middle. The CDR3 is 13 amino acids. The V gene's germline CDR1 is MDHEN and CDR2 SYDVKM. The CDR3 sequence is CASRLLARETQYF. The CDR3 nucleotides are TGTGCCAGCAGGTTGCTAGCGCGGGAGACCCAGTACTTC.

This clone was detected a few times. Here the CDR3 DNA reads TGTGCCAGCAGCCCGGGACAGGGGAATCAGCCCCAGCATTTT. This codes for CASSPGQGNQPQHF. V usage is TRBV2 and J usage is TRBJ1-5; 10 bases line up with TRBD1. The CDR3 has 14 amino acids. Germline V gene lookup returns CDR1 SNHLY and CDR2 FYNNEI. V dropped 6 bases and J dropped 4; count of bases not matched to a gene: 3. Full variable domain (outside the CDR3, taken from reference TRBV2 and TRBJ1-5): EPEVTQTPSHQVTQMGQEVILRCVPISNHLYFYWYRQILGQKVEFLVSFYNNEISEKSEIFDDQFSVERPDGSNFTLKIRSTKLEDSAMYFCASSPGQGNQPQHFGDGTRLSIL.

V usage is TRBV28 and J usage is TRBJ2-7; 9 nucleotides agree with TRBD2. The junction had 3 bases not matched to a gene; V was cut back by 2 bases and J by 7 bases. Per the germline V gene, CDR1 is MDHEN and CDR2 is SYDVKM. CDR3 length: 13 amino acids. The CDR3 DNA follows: TGTGCCAGCAGTTTACCTAGCGGGGTTGAGCAGTACTTC. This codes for CASSLPSGVEQYF.

This chain's CDR3 is CASSPFEALNYGYTF. CDR3 nucleotides: TGTGCCAGCAGCCCCTTCGAGGCCTTGAACTATGGCTACACCTTC. This rearrangement joins TRBV28 to TRBJ1-2; D unclear. V gave up 6 bases and J gave up 2 bases, with 16 bases separating them. The CDR3 consists of 15 residues. The germline V gene encodes CDR1 MDHEN and CDR2 SYDVKM.

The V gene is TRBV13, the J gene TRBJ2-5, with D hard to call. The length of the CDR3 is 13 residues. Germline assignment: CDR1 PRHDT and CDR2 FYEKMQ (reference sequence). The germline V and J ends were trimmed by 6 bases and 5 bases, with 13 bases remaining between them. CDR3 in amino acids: CASRQDSEETQYF. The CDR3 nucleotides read TGTGCCAGCAGACAAGACTCGGAGGAGACCCAGTACTTC.

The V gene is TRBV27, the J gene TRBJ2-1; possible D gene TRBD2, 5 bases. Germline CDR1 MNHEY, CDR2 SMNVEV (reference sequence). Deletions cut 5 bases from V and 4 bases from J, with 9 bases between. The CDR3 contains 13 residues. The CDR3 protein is CASSPGLYNEQFF. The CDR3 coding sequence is TGTGCCAGCAGTCCCGGACTGTACAATGAGCAGTTCTTC.

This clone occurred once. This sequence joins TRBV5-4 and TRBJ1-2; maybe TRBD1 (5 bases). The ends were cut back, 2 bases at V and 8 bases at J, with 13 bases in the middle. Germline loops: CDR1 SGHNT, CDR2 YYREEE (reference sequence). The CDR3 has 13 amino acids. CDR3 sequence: CASSFWPGGGYTF. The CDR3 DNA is TGTGCCAGCAGCTTCTGGCCCGGGGGAGGCTACACCTTC.

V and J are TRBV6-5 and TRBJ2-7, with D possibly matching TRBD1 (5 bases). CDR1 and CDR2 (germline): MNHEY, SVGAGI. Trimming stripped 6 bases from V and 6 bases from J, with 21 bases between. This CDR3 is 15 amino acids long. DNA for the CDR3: TGTGCCAGCAGCCAGGGAAACCGAGGATATTCCGAGCAGTACTTC. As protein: CASSQGNRGYSEQYF.

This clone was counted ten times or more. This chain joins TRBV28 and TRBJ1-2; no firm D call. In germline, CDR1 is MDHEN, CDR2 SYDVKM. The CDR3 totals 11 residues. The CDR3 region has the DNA TGTGCTCATGGGAGAAACTATGGCTACACCTTC. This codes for CAHGRNYGYTF.

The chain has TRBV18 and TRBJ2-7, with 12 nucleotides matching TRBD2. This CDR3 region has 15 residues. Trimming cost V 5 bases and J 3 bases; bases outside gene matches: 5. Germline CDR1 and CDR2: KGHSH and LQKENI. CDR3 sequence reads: CASSFGLAGNYEQYF. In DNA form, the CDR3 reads TGTGCCAGCTCATTCGGACTAGCGGGAAACTACGAGCAGTACTTC.

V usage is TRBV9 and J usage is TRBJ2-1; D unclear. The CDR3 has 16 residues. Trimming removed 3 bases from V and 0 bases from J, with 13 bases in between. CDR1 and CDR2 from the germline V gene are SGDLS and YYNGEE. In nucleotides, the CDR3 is TGTGCCAGCAGCGAGAGGCGTGGAAGCTCCTACAATGAGCAGTTCTTC. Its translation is CASSERRGSSYNEQFF. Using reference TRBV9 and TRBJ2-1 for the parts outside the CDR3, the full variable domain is DSGVTQTPKHLITATGQRVTLRCSPRSGDLSVYWYQQSLDQGLQFLIQYYNGEERAKGNILERFSAQQFPDLHSELNLSSLELGDSALYFCASSERRGSSYNEQFFGPGTRLTVL.

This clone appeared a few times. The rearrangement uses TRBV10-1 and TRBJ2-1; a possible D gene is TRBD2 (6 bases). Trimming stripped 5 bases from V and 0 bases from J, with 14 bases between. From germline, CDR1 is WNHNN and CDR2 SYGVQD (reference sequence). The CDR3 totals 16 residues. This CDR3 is CASSNSGFPSYNEQFF. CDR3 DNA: TGCGCCAGCAGTAATAGCGGATTCCCCTCCTACAATGAGCAGTTCTTC.

CDR3 region: CASSQAIYAGEPEAFF. CDR3 nucleotides: TGTGCCAGCAGCCAAGCGATTTACGCAGGGGAGCCTGAAGCTTTCTTT. V is TRBV14 and J is TRBJ1-1, with a possible D match to TRBD1 (6 bases). V lost 1 base, J lost 6 bases, and 18 bases lay in between. The germline CDR1 and CDR2 sequences are SGHDN and FVKESK. The CDR3 runs to 16 residues.

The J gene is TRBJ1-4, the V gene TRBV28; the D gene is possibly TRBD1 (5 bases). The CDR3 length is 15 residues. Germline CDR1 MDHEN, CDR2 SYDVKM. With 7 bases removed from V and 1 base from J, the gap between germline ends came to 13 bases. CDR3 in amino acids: CASTPSGGTNEKLFF. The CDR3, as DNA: TGTGCCAGCACTCCTAGCGGGGGAACTAATGAAAAACTGTTTTTT.

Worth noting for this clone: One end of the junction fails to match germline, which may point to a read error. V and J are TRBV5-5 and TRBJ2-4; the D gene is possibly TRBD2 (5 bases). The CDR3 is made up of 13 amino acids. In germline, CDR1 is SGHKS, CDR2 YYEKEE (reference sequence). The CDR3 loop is CASSPSRAWRKDF. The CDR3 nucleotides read TGTGCCAGCAGCCCCTCGAGGGCCTGGCGTAAGGACTTC.

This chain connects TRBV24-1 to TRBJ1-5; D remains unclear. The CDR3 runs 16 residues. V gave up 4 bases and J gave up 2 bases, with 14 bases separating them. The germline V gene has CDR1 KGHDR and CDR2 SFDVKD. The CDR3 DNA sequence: TGTGCCACCAGTGACGCAGGCGAAGGTGGCAATCAGCCCCAGCATTTT. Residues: CATSDAGEGGNQPQHF.

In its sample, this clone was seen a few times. CDR3 nucleotides: TGTGCCAGTAGTCCAGGCACGGATCTTCGGCAGTACTTC. It yields the protein CASSPGTDLRQYF. This chain links TRBV19 with TRBJ2-7; D is uncertain. The length of the CDR3 is 13 residues. Germline V gives CDR1 LNHDA, CDR2 SQIVND (reference sequence). V was cut by 5 bases and J by 9 bases, with 17 bases left in between.

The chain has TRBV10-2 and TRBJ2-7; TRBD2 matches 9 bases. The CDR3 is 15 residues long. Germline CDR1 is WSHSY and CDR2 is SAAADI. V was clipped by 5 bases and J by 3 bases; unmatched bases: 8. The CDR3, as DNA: TGCGCCAGCAGTTTAGGACTAGCGAGTAACTACGAGCAGTACTTC. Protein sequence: CASSLGLASNYEQYF.